Given below is one T cell receptor (beta chain) in context. Its specificity is not known. This entry belongs to a study of Ad26.COV2.S vaccination and SARS-CoV-2 variants. Overall study results and limits: Comparability of non-spike TCR breadth was observed across vaccine and placebo recipients.

The assay was immunoSEQ multiplex PCR, and TCRdb's table has in-frame clones only and misses some. The repertoire includes some 410,000 clones, about 90% of them detected once, and around 1.8% sits in the top ten. This CDR3 has 14 residues. V gave up 6 bases and J gave up 2 bases; unmatched junction bases: 4. Germline assignment: CDR1 SNHLY and CDR2 FYNNEI. Treatment noted: approximately 18 received Ad26.COV2.S at low or high dose, single or two shots; roughly five received placebo; per-sample allocation not given. Specimen acquisition occurred on day 63 following the initial vaccine or placebo injection. Vaccine was an Ad26 vector expressing Wuhan-strain SARS-CoV-2 spike.

The receptor's source is a person aged 18-65 years who received the Ad26.COV2.S COVID-19 vaccine or a placebo. V gene TRBV2 combines with J gene TRBJ1-1; 9 bases agree with TRBD1. The sequences come from peripheral blood, collected in a trial of Ad26.COV2.S vaccine versus placebo. The CDR3 coding sequence is TGTGCCAGCAGGCGGGGACAGGGTAACACTGAAGCTTTCTTT. Translating it yields CASRRGQGNTEAFF.